These T cell receptor beta chains were read from a single sample in a study of T cell changes during pregnancy in multiple sclerosis. Some clones are missing from TCRdb's copy, which holds only in-frame ones; the method was immunoSEQ multiplex PCR. Of 75,000 to 95,000 clones listed, around 92% are singletons. The sequencing here drew on peripheral blood, taken after pregnancy. The receptors were gathered from a female donor with multiple sclerosis, enrolled in a pregnancy study. The conserved cysteine and the conserved F or W are not part of the CDR3 here. The size entry is marked missing in some rows and otherwise reads once, few, many or a size class.

>-|TRBV7-8|11|TRBJ2-6
ASSSPGANVLT
>-|TRBV19|15|TRBJ2-7
ASSISTGGHYSYEQY
>once|TRBV25-1|12|TRBJ1-2
ASRGQQGSWSYT
>-|TRBV7-2|12|TRBJ1-2
ASSLDGRDYGYT
>-|TRBV29-1|14|TRBJ2-2
SVDIGPGPATGELF
>-|TRBV2|10|TRBJ2-4
ATGLAKNIQY
>-|TRBV2|13|TRBJ1-5
ASSETSDSHQPQH
>-|TRBV4-3|13|TRBJ2-1
ASSQVSGGANEQF
>-|TRBV11-2|13|TRBJ1-5
ASSLGQGRWQPQH
>-|TRBV18|13|TRBJ1-2
ASSPLDDRRNGYT
>-|TRBV6-6|11|TRBJ1-4
ASSYGTGEKLF
>-|TRBV11-2|14|TRBJ2-1
ASSPGVMSSYNEQF
>-|TRBV4-2|14|TRBJ1-5
ASSQDYQGPNQPQH
>-|TRBV5-1|12|TRBJ2-2
ASSFSPQDGELF
>-|TRBV6-1|13|TRBJ2-7
ASWGPGQGNYEQY
>-|TRBV7-2|13|TRBJ2-7
ASSPQGSGIYEQY